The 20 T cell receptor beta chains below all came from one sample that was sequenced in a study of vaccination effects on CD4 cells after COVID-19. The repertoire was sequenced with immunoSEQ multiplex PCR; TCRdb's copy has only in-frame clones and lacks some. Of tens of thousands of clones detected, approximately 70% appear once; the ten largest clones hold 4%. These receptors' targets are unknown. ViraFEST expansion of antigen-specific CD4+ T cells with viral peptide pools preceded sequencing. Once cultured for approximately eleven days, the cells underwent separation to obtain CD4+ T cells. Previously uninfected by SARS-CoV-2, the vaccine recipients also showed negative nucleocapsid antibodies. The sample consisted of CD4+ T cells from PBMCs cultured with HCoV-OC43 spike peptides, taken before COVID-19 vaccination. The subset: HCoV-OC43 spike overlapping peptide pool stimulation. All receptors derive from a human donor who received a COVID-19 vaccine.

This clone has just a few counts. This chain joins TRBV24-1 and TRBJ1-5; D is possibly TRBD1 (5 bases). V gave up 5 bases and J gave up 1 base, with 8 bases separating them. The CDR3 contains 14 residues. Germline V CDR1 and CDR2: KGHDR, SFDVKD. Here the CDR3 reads CATSAGLSNQPQHF. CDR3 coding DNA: TGTGCCACCAGTGCAGGGTTAAGCAATCAGCCCCAGCATTTT.

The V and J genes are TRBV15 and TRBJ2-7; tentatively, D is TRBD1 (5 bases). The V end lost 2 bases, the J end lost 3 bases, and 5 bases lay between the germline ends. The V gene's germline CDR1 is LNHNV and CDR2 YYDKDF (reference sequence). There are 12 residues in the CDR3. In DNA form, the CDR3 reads TGTGCCACCAGCAGACAGGGCTACGAGCAGTACGTC. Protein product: CATSRQGYEQYV.

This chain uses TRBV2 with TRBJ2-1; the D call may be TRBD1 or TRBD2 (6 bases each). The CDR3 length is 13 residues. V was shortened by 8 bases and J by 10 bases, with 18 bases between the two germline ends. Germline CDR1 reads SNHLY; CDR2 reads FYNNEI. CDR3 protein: CASLGSGAREQFF. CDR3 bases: TGTGCCAGCCTAGGATCGGGGGCAAGGGAGCAGTTCTTC.

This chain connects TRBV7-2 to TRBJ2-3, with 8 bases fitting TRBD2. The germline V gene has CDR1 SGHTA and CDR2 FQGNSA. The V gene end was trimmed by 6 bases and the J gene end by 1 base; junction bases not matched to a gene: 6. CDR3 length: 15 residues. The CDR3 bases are TGTGCCAGCAGTCGAAGCGGGGGTGGCACAGATACGCAGTATTTT. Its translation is CASSRSGGGTDTQYF.

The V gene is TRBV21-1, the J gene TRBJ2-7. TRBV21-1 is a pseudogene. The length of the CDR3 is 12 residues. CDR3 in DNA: TGTGCCAGCAGCCCGACGAGAAGCGAGCAGTACGTC. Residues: CASSPTRSEQYV.

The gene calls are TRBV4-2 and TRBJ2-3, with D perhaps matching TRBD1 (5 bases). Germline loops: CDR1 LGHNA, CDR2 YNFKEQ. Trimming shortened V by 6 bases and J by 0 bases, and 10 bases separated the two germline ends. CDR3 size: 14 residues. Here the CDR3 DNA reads TGTGCCAGCAGTCGGACATCTAGCACAGATACGCAGTATTTT. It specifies CASSRTSSTDTQYF.

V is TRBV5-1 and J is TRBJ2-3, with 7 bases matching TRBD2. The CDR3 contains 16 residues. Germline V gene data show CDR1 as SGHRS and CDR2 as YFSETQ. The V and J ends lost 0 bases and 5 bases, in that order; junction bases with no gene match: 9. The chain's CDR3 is CASSLAGGFGIDTQYF. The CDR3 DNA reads TGCGCCAGCAGCTTGGCCGGGGGGTTTGGGATAGATACGCAGTATTTT.

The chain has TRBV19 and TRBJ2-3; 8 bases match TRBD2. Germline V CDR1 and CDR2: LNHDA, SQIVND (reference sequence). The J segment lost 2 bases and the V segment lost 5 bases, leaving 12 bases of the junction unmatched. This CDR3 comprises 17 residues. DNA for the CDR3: TGTGCCAGTAGTGGGACTAGTTCCCGACTAAACACAGATACGCAGTATTTT. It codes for CASSGTSSRLNTDTQYF.

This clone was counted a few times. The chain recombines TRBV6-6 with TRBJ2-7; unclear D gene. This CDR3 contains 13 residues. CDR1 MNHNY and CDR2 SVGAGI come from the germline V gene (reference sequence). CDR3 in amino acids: CASSDSHLYEQYV. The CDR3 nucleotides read TGTGCCAGCAGTGACTCCCACCTCTACGAGCAGTACGTC.

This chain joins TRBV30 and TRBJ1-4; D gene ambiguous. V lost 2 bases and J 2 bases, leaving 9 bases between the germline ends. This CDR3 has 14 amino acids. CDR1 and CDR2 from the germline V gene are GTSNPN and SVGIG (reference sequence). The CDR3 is CAWSWSGTNEKLFF. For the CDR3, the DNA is TGTGCCTGGAGTTGGTCGGGGACTAATGAAAAACTGTTTTTT.

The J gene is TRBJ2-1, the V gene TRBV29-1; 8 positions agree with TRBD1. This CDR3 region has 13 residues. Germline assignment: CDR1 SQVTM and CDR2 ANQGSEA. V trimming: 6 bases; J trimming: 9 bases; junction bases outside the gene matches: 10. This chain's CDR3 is CSVLGDRTGEQFF. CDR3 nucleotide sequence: TGCAGCGTCCTCGGGGACAGGACGGGTGAGCAGTTCTTC.

CDR3 bases: TGTGCCAGCAGCTTTGGGGCCGGGTACCAAGAGACCCAGTACTTC. Translated: CASSFGAGYQETQYF. J is TRBJ2-5 and V is TRBV5-4, with D possibly matching TRBD1 (5 bases). The CDR3 has 15 residues. The V gene's germline CDR1 is SGHNT and CDR2 YYREEE (reference sequence). Trimming stripped 2 bases from V and 0 bases from J, with 11 bases between.

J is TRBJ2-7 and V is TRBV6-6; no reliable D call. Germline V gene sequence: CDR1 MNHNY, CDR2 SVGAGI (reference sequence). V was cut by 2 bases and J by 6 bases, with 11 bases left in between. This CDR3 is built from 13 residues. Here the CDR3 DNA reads TGTGCCAGCAGTTACGAACGGCTTGGCGAGCAGTACGTC. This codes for CASSYERLGEQYV.

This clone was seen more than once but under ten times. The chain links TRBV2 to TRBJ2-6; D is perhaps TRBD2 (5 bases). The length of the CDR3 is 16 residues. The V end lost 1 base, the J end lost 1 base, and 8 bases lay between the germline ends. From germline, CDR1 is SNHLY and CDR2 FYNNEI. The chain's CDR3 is CASSEVRGSGANVLTF. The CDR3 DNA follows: TGTGCCAGCAGTGAAGTGAGAGGGTCTGGGGCCAACGTCCTGACTTTC.

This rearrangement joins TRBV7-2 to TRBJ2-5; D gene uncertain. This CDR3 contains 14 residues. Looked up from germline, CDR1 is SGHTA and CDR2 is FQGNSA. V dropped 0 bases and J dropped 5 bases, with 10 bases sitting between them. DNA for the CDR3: TGTGCCAGCAGCTTAGCAGGGCTTGGGGAGACCCAGTACTTC. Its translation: CASSLAGLGETQYF.

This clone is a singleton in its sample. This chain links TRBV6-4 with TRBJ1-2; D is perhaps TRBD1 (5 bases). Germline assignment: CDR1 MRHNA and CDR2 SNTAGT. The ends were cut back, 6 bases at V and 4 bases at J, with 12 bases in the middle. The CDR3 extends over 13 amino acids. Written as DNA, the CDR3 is TGTGCCAGCAGGGCGACAGCCAGCTATGGCTACACCTTC. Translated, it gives CASRATASYGYTF.

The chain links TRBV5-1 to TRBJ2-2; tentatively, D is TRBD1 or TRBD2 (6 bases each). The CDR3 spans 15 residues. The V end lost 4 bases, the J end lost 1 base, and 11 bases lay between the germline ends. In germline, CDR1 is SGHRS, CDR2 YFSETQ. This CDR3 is CASSQGTENTGELFF. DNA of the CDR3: TGCGCCAGCAGCCAGGGGACTGAGAACACCGGGGAGCTGTTTTTT.

The CDR3 region is CASSGGGRSRDTQYF. Here the CDR3 DNA reads TGCGCCAGCAGTGGCGGAGGGCGGTCAAGAGATACGCAGTATTTT. J is TRBJ2-3 and V is TRBV10-1; D may be TRBD2 (6 bases). With 4 bases removed from V and 5 bases from J, the gap between germline ends came to 16 bases. The CDR3 contains 15 residues. CDR1 is WNHNN, CDR2 SYGVQD, per germline (reference sequence).

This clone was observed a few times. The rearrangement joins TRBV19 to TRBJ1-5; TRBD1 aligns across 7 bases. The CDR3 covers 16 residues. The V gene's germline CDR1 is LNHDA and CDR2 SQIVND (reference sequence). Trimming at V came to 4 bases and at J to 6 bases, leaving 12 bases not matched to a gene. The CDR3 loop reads CASSTQGSAIGQPQHF. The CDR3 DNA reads TGTGCCAGTAGTACACAGGGGAGCGCTATAGGTCAGCCCCAGCATTTT.

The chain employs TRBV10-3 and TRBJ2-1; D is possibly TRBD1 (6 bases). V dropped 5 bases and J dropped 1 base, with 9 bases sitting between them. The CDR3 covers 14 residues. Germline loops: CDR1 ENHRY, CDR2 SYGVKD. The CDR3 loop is CAISPGASYNEQFF. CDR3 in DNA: TGTGCCATCAGTCCAGGGGCGTCCTACAATGAGCAGTTCTTC.